These 9 T cell receptor beta chains were sequenced from one sample in a study of spatial heterogeneity in lung cancer (dated by TCRdb to about 2019). Receptor libraries were prepared by 5' RACE. The reads were generated on a NextSeq 500. TCRdb reprocessing: public reads trimmed at Q25 with fastp, clones called with MiXCR, in-frame beta chains kept. Entries that share a CDR3 protein sequence are merged under the most common genes and DNA. The sample table holds approximately 7,000 distinct CDR3 sequences, of which 10% to 15% were seen once. The ten top clones hold roughly 8.1% of the sample. Study-wide findings and limitations: The tumor nonsynonymous mutation count correlated with the number of expanded intratumoral alpha and beta TCRs.

According to the study, the label for this sample's time point signals: sample taken at primary tumor resection. What these receptors recognize is not known. This sample comprised lung tumor tissue, obtained at surgery. The origin of the receptors is a male donor with early-stage non-small cell lung cancer.

This clonotype was seen repeatedly, ten times or more. This beta chain represents an off-target read in a library built for alpha chains; its size is of limited meaning. The chain employs TRBV9 and TRBJ1-1; unclear D gene. Germline V gene data show CDR1 as SGDLS and CDR2 as YYNGEE. CDR3 length: 14 amino acids. V was shortened by 0 bases and J by 5 bases, with 11 bases between the two germline ends. The CDR3 DNA is TGTGCCAGCAGCGTAGGTCAGCGGTTGACTGAAGCTTTCTTT. The encoded protein is CASSVGQRLTEAFF.

This clonotype was observed many times. A library made for alpha chains picked up this beta chain off target, so its size means little. CDR3 loop: CASSELQAQGEQFF. The CDR3 DNA reads as TGTGCCAGCAGTGAGCTACAGGCCCAGGGGGAGCAGTTCTTC. J is TRBJ2-1 and V is TRBV11-1; D might be TRBD1 (6 bases). Germline V gene lookup returns CDR1 SGHAT and CDR2 FQDESV (reference sequence). The CDR3 sequence is 14 residues long. V dropped 6 bases and J dropped 10 bases, with 19 bases sitting between them.

This clonotype was seen ten or more times. The library was built for alpha chains, so this beta chain is an off-target read and its size means little. The chain has TRBV20-1 and TRBJ2-1; the D gene is possibly TRBD1 (6 bases). This CDR3 region has 15 residues. The germline CDR1 and CDR2 sequences are DFQATT and SNEGSKA (reference sequence). V was cut by 0 bases and J by 5 bases, with 14 bases left in between. The CDR3 region has the DNA TGCAGTGCTAGAGATTTCAGGGGTAGTAACAATGAGCAGTTCTTC. This encodes CSARDFRGSNNEQFF.

The table lists this clonotype with many counts. This beta chain is off target for a library built for alpha chains, so its abundance means little. V and J are TRBV10-3 and TRBJ2-3; TRBD1 matches 11 bases. This CDR3 has 14 amino acids. V was pared by 8 bases and J by 6 bases, with 7 bases of the junction left unmatched. Germline loops: CDR1 ENHRY, CDR2 SYGVKD. The CDR3 sequence is CAIEKGQGVDTQYF. DNA for the CDR3: TGTGCCATCGAGAAGGGACAGGGGGTCGATACGCAGTATTTT.

By sample share, this clonotype is medium-sized (0.01 to 0.1%). This beta chain lies outside the target of a library built for alpha chains; its clone size means little. The chain recombines TRBV27 with TRBJ1-1; D is uncertain. CDR3 size: 14 residues. The germline V gene encodes CDR1 MNHEY and CDR2 SMNVEV (reference sequence). With 3 bases removed from V and 2 bases from J, the gap between germline ends came to 10 bases. The CDR3 loop reads CASSFRVDNTEAFF. The CDR3 DNA reads TGTGCCAGCAGTTTTAGGGTCGACAACACTGAAGCTTTCTTT.

This clonotype was observed many times. Since it is a stray read in a library aimed at alpha chains, this beta chain has a size that is not meaningful. The rearrangement joins TRBV28 to TRBJ1-1; no clear D gene. Trimming took off 4 bases at V and 1 base at J, with 19 bases between the two ends. In germline, CDR1 is MDHEN, CDR2 SYDVKM. The CDR3 contains 17 residues. Here the CDR3 DNA reads TGTGCCAGCAGTTCATTGTTCCATCGGGAGCGGAACACTGAAGCTTTCTTT. Translated, it gives CASSSLFHRERNTEAFF.

This clonotype is labeled as medium-sized. Because this beta chain is a stray read in a library intended to capture alpha chains, its abundance should not be given much weight. The rearrangement uses TRBV30 and TRBJ1-2; TRBD1 is a possible D gene (6 bases). V gave up 3 bases and J gave up 5 bases, with 16 bases separating them. In germline, CDR1 is GTSNPN, CDR2 SVGIG (reference sequence). This CDR3 spans 14 amino acids. This CDR3 reads CAWSDPARGYGYTF. In nucleotides, the CDR3 is TGTGCCTGGAGCGATCCGGCCAGGGGATATGGCTACACCTTC.

By sample fraction, this clonotype is large. Little can be read into the size of this beta chain, an off-target read in a library designed for alpha chains. J is TRBJ1-5 and V is TRBV10-3, with a tentative D call TRBD1 (6 bases). Germline V gene data show CDR1 as ENHRY and CDR2 as SYGVKD. Trimming left V 0 bases short and J 1 base short, with 10 bases between. The CDR3 sequence is 16 residues long. The chain's CDR3 is CAISESGAGSNQPQHF. In DNA, the CDR3 is TGTGCCATCAGTGAGTCGGGGGCAGGGAGCAATCAGCCCCAGCATTTT.

This clonotype was picked up many times. This beta chain turned up in a library designed for alpha chains; as an off-target read, its abundance says little. The genes are TRBV2 and TRBJ2-3, with D unresolved. V was cut by 7 bases and J by 2 bases, with 7 bases left in between. Germline-derived CDR1 and CDR2 are SNHLY and FYNNEI. The CDR3 runs 12 residues. The chain's CDR3 is CASKDYTDTQYF. The CDR3 DNA sequence: TGTGCCAGCAAGGATTACACAGATACGCAGTATTTT.